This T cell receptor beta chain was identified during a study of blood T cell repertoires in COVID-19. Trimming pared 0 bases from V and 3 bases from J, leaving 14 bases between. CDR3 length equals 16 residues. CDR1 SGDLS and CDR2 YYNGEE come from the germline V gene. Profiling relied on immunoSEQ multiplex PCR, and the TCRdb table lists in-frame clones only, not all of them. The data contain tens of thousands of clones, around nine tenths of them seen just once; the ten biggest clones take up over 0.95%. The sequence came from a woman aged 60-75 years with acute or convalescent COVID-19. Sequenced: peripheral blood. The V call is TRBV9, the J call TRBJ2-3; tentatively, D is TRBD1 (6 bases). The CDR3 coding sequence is TGTGCCAGCAGCGTAGCGGCAGGGGCTTATACAGATACGCAGTATTTT. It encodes CASSVAAGAYTDTQYF. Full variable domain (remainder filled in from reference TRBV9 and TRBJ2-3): DSGVTQTPKHLITATGQRVTLRCSPRSGDLSVYWYQQSLDQGLQFLIQYYNGEERAKGNILERFSAQQFPDLHSELNLSSLELGDSALYFCASSVAAGAYTDTQYFGPGTRLTVL.